This is a list of T cell receptor beta chains from one sample in a study of PD-L1 blockade in urothelial cancer. Data came from immunoSEQ multiplex PCR; TCRdb stores just in-frame clones and leaves some out. The sample lists about 55,000 clones, approximately 77% seen once, with roughly 4% in the top ten. Sequences were derived from PBMCs, sampled around atezolizumab (anti-PD-L1) treatment. The origin of the receptors is a man in his 70s with urothelial cancer. Each CDR3 is given with its conserved first and last residue. The D gene is left open where the match is weak. Some rows mark clone size as missing; the rest say once, few, many or name a class of expanded clone.

TRBV19	TRBJ1-5	NA	NA	CASSIATGSQPQHF	TGTGCCAGTAGTATAGCCACAGGGTCTCAGCCCCAGCATTTT
TRBV6-6	TRBJ1-2	NA	TRBD1	CASSYRGQGDYGYTF	TGTGCCAGCAGTTATAGGGGGCAGGGGGACTATGGCTACACCTTC
TRBV4-3	TRBJ1-5	NA	TRBD1	CASSQGQGGTAGNQPQHF	TGCGCCAGCAGCCAAGGCCAGGGGGGAACAGCTGGCAATCAGCCCCAGCATTTT
TRBV5-6	TRBJ2-3	once	TRBD2	CASSLGTSGSPTDTQYF	TGTGCCAGCAGCTTGGGGACTAGCGGGAGTCCAACAGATACGCAGTATTTT
TRBV7-9	TRBJ1-1	few	NA	CASSLDYGGQAFF	TGTGCCAGCAGCTTAGATTACGGGGGACAAGCTTTCTTT
TRBV7-2	TRBJ2-3	few	NA	CASSRDLGTDTQYF	TGTGCCAGCAGCCGGGACTTAGGCACAGATACGCAGTATTTT
TRBV6-5	TRBJ2-5	NA	TRBD2	CASSPGLAGRETQYF	TGTGCCAGCAGCCCGGGACTAGCGGGGCGGGAGACCCAGTACTTC
TRBV7-9	TRBJ1-4	NA	NA	CASSLGTENEKLFF	TGTGCCAGCAGCTTAGGGACTGAGAATGAAAAACTGTTTTTT
TRBV4-1	TRBJ2-3	once	TRBD1	CASSQAYRTGSTDTQYF	TGCGCCAGCAGCCAAGCCTACCGGACAGGGTCGACAGATACGCAGTATTTT
TRBV5-4	TRBJ2-7	NA	TRBD1	CASSFRGRADEQYF	TGTGCCAGCAGTTTCAGGGGGCGCGCTGACGAGCAGTACTTC
TRBV28	TRBJ1-5	NA	NA	CASSTLGAANQPQHF	TGTGCCAGCAGTACCCTGGGGGCCGCCAATCAGCCCCAGCATTTT
TRBV6-1	TRBJ2-7	NA	NA	CASSKERKLYEQYF	TGTGCCAGCAGTAAGGAGCGAAAGCTTTACGAGCAGTACTTC
TRBV4-3	TRBJ1-4	NA	TRBD1	CASSDRQGNEKLFF	TGCGCCAGCAGCGATAGACAGGGTAATGAAAAACTGTTTTTT
TRBV9	TRBJ2-7	NA	NA	CASSVRAGSYEQYF	TGTGCCAGCAGCGTAAGGGCAGGGTCCTACGAGCAGTACTTC
TRBV29-1	TRBJ1-2	NA	TRBD1	CSVRRQGANYGYTF	TGCAGCGTCCGTCGACAGGGGGCTAACTATGGCTACACCTTC
TRBV6-1	TRBJ1-2	NA	NA	CASSAGAASGTF	TGTGCCAGCAGTGCAGGGGCGGCCTCCGGGACCTTC
TRBV11-2	TRBJ1-5	few	NA	CASSLSSSGAQHF	TGTGCCAGCAGCTTAAGCTCCTCGGGAGCCCAGCATTTT
TRBV5-1	TRBJ1-2	NA	NA	CASSLTSRGGYGYTF	TGCGCCAGCAGCTTGACCTCGAGGGGGGGCTATGGCTACACCTTC
TRBV7-7	TRBJ2-2	NA	TRBD2	CASSPGLAGRTGELFF	TGTGCCAGCAGCCCCGGACTAGCGGGGAGAACCGGGGAGCTGTTTTTT
TRBV27	TRBJ2-7	NA	NA	CASKWTISSYEQYF	TGTGCCAGCAAGTGGACTATAAGCTCCTACGAGCAGTACTTC
TRBV2	TRBJ2-3	few	NA	CASALRGSTDTQYF	TGTGCCAGCGCCCTACGAGGGAGCACAGATACGCAGTATTTT
TRBV12-5	TRBJ1-4	NA	NA	CASGLLGSGNEKLFF	TGTGCTAGTGGTTTGTTGGGGAGTGGGAATGAAAAACTGTTTTTT
TRBV7-2	TRBJ2-6	few	NA	CASSSGSSGANVLTF	TGTGCCAGCAGCTCCGGGAGCTCTGGGGCCAACGTCCTGACTTTC
TRBV7-2	TRBJ1-2	NA	NA	CASSLINYGYTF	TGTGCCAGCAGCCTTATTAACTATGGCTACACCTTC
TRBV28	TRBJ2-6	few	NA	CASRPTGSLSGANVLTF	TGTGCCAGCAGACCCACAGGGTCCCTATCTGGGGCCAACGTCCTGACTTTC
TRBV7-8	TRBJ1-4	once	NA	CASSLDGLRDEKLFF	TGTGCCAGCAGCTTAGATGGGCTCAGAGATGAAAAACTGTTTTTT
TRBV7-9	TRBJ2-3	NA	NA	CASSSSVSTDTQYF	TGTGCCAGCAGCTCTAGCGTAAGCACAGATACGCAGTATTTT
TRBV11-3	TRBJ1-1	few	TRBD1	CASSLTGGLEAFF	TGTGCCAGCAGCTTGACAGGGGGCCTTGAAGCTTTCTTT
TRBV6-5	TRBJ2-7	NA	NA	CASSKGQGKSYEQYF	TGTGCCAGCAGTAAGGGGCAGGGAAAATCCTACGAGCAGTACTTC